This paragraph covers one T cell receptor beta chain sequence. The method was immunoSEQ multiplex PCR; TCRdb's version includes in-frame clones alone and lacks a portion of them. The data contain approximately 490,000 clones, about nine tenths of them seen just once; the ten biggest clones take up 8% to 9.5%. The sample originates from a study of blood T cell repertoires in COVID-19. The CDR3 contains 15 residues. Trimming took 1 base from V and 5 from J, leaving 14 bases between them. CDR1 and CDR2 from the germline V gene are LNHNV and YYDKDF (reference sequence). Sequencing was performed on PBMCs or T cells enriched from blood (not recorded which). The source of this sequence is a woman aged 55 to 70 who had recovered from COVID-19. The genes are TRBV15 and TRBJ2-5, with a weak D call TRBD2 (5 bases). This CDR3 reads CATSRVVGAGETQYF. CDR3 nucleotide sequence: TGTGCCACCAGCAGAGTGGTCGGCGCGGGTGAGACCCAGTACTTC.